This T cell receptor (beta chain) was documented in a study of blood T cells in healthy people across ages (dated by TCRdb to the mid-2010s). For context, the study as a whole: In model experiments, template switching captured about one uniquely barcoded TCR beta cDNA molecule for every two T cells. Age-related changes in TCR beta repertoire diversity were measured in the study by deep sequencing normalized with unique cDNA molecular identifiers. The donors were divided into four age groups: young (average approximately 17 years), middle-aged (approximately 39), aged (about 56) and long-lived (82). The study analyzed two additional independent replicas of 1 million unique cDNA reads from the same blood draw for two donors, one aged 18 to 30 and one aged 80 or older. To avoid experimental bias, donors of different ages were distributed randomly across sequencing lanes.

Overall study outcomes, separate from this receptor: Since profiling was done on bulk unsorted PBMCs, naive and antigen-experienced compartments could not be conclusively compared. Total diversity estimates from one million sequenced T cells were considered lower bounds and underestimates. Compared with the aged group, more naive CD4+ T cells, fewer expanded clones and increased TCR diversity were shown by the long-lived group, suggesting age selection. Donor CMV infection status was unknown, potentially confounding age-related changes in expanded clonotypes. As age increased, observed TCR beta diversity per million T cells dropped in a roughly linear way, and a significant reduction was already evident by age 40. The percentage of naive T cells measured by flow cytometry correlated strongly with observed TCR beta diversity.

Trimming accounts for 5 bases at V and 4 bases at J, while the number of junction bases matched to no gene is 7. The cysteine opens and the phenylalanine closes a CDR3 of 16 amino acids. The only DNA kept is the CDR3, 48 bases in frame from the first base. The germline V gene gives CDR1 as MDHEN and CDR2 as SYDVKM. This clonotype has at least ten counts. No antigen is known for it. It has no much larger one-base neighbor in the sample; base qualities were not kept. Library construction relied on 5' RACE. Sequencer: Illumina HiSeq 2500. A second 7 to 11 cycle PCR used a sample-barcoded 5' primer and a J-beta primer mix. A unique molecular identifier was introduced onto each TCR beta cDNA molecule by a template-switch 5' adaptor carrying 12 random nucleotides. Each sample yielded at least 2.5 million CDR3-containing paired-end reads. The Mint cDNA synthesis kit, primed by a TRBC-specific oligonucleotide, was used to synthesize first-strand cDNA from all RNA. After uracil-DNA glycosylase treatment, a first 18-cycle PCR used universal primers M1SS and BC2_uni_R on all cDNA. Turning to the authors' computational methods: Each sample was normalized by randomly selecting 1 million high-quality reads, each carrying a distinct molecular identifier. Reads with shared molecular identifiers were discarded instead of being binned into consensus sequences. MiTCR, with a Q25 quality threshold and the strictest error-elimination algorithm, was used for CDR3 identification, clonotype clustering and error correction. A nonparametric unseen species model using Euler transformation provided a lower-bound estimate of total TCR beta diversity. TCRdb took the public reads, trimmed them with fastp at Q25, ran MiXCR for clone calling and kept in-frame beta chains. All rows with the same CDR3 protein become a single entry with the most common DNA and genes. The V and J calls shown here were made by TCRdb, not taken from the authors' results. In this sample the table shows approximately 810,000 distinct CDR3 sequences, 25% to 30% of which occur a single time. 17% of the sample belongs to the ten largest clones.

The 40 or so donors, aged 6 to 90 years, were systemically healthy Caucasian individuals from Russia. Each donor gave approximately 9.3 milliliters of peripheral blood, collected into EDTA-treated Vacutainer tubes. Ficoll-Paque density-gradient centrifugation was used to isolate PBMCs, with at least 6 million per sample. Total RNA, at least 6 micrograms per sample, was extracted from PBMCs with Trizol reagent. Naive CD45RAhigh/CD27high T cell percentages were measured by flow cytometry on a PBMC aliquot from every donor. Input material: blood. This clonotype was sampled from an elderly woman in good health. Recombination connected TRBV28 to TRBJ2-1; the junction holds 11 bases that match TRBD1. The DNA is TGTGCCAGCAGTCCCGCCGGGACAGGGGGTTACAATGAGCAGTTCTTC. This is translated as CASSPAGTGGYNEQFF.